The 10 T cell receptor beta chains listed next were all sequenced from one sample in a study of cytomegalovirus exposure and HLA in healthy donors. The PCR had 60 Vbeta and 13 Jbeta primers. Assay used: immunoSEQ multiplex PCR; TCRdb lists only in-frame clones, some missing. The repertoire holds approximately 160,000 clones, with about 65% as singletons. The sequenced sample was PBMCs. These receptors all come from a woman aged 18 to 35 in good health and CMV-seropositive.

The chain combines TRBV30 with TRBJ2-7; 10 bases fit TRBD2. This CDR3 contains 16 residues. Germline V gene data show CDR1 as GTSNPN and CDR2 as SVGIG (reference sequence). V gave up 4 bases and J gave up 1 base; unmatched junction bases: 10. The CDR3 DNA follows: TGTGCCTGGAATCGGCCTAGCGGGAGTGGTTCCTACGAGCAGTACTTC. It translates to CAWNRPSGSGSYEQYF.

V and J are TRBV27 and TRBJ2-1; D perhaps matches TRBD2 (5 bases). V was clipped by 8 bases and J by 9 bases, with 14 bases between them. Per the germline V gene, CDR1 is MNHEY and CDR2 is SMNVEV (reference sequence). CDR3 length: 12 residues. DNA of the CDR3: TGTGCCAGCTGGGCTTTGGGGAGTGAGCAGTTCTTC. Translation gives CASWALGSEQFF.

The gene calls are TRBV7-9 and TRBJ2-7; 7 bases agree with TRBD1. V dropped 5 bases and J dropped 3; count of bases not matched to a gene: 16. CDR1 is SEHNR, CDR2 FQNEAQ, per germline (reference sequence). The CDR3 runs 17 residues. The CDR3, as DNA: TGTGCCAGCAGCACGTTAACCGGGACAGATTTGGTCTACGAGCAGTACTTC. Protein product: CASSTLTGTDLVYEQYF.

This clone was counted a few times. The chain combines TRBV5-6 with TRBJ1-2; D possibly corresponds to TRBD1 (6 bases). Germline CDR1 reads SGHDT; CDR2 reads YYEEEE. The V gene lost 2 bases and the J gene lost 2 bases, with 13 bases spanning the gap. The CDR3 loop spans 15 amino acids. The DNA for the CDR3 is TGTGCCAGCAGCTTCTCGACAGGCACCAACTATGGCTACACCTTC. This sequence encodes CASSFSTGTNYGYTF.

The chain uses TRBV7-6 and TRBJ2-3; 12 positions match TRBD2. Germline V CDR1 and CDR2: SGHVS, FNYEAQ. V lost 2 bases to trimming and J lost 0 bases; unmatched junction nucleotides: 3. The CDR3 has 17 amino acids. The CDR3 loop reads CASSLRLAGVSTDTQYF. For the CDR3, the DNA is TGTGCCAGCAGCTTAAGACTAGCGGGAGTTAGCACAGATACGCAGTATTTT.

This sequence joins TRBV10-1 and TRBJ2-7; D gene uncertain. V was trimmed by 8 bases and J by 0 bases, leaving 8 bases between them. The CDR3 loop spans 12 amino acids. Germline CDR1 and CDR2: WNHNN and SYGVQD (reference sequence). In DNA form, the CDR3 reads TGCGCCAGCTCGTCGGGCTCCTACGAGCAGTACTTC. It is translated as CASSSGSYEQYF.

The chain is built from TRBV2 and TRBJ2-3, with D perhaps TRBD2 (5 bases). The V end was cut by 8 bases, the J end by 0 bases, with 15 bases between. In germline, CDR1 is SNHLY, CDR2 FYNNEI. This CDR3 region has 15 residues. This CDR3 reads CASSWTEPSTDTQYF. Here the CDR3 DNA reads TGTGCCAGCTCCTGGACTGAACCTAGCACAGATACGCAGTATTTT.

The V gene is TRBV2, the J gene TRBJ2-3; 8 nucleotides line up with TRBD1. Germline V CDR1 and CDR2: SNHLY, FYNNEI. Losses at the gene ends were 10 bases for V and 2 bases for J; bases not matched to a gene: 5. The CDR3 sequence is 13 residues long. The CDR3 spells CAMRQGNTDTQYF. The DNA of the CDR3 is TGTGCCATGCGACAGGGGAACACAGATACGCAGTATTTT.

This chain uses TRBV27 with TRBJ2-7; D perhaps matches TRBD2 (6 bases). V lost 3 bases and J lost 7, with 16 bases in between. The length of the CDR3 is 14 residues. In germline, CDR1 is MNHEY, CDR2 SMNVEV (reference sequence). This CDR3 reads CASSLAGRLGEQYF. The CDR3 DNA reads as TGTGCCAGCAGTTTGGCAGGGAGGTTGGGGGAGCAGTACTTC.

In nucleotides, the CDR3 is TGCGCCAGCAGCTCCCGAACAGGGGGTGGTGAAAAACTGTTTTTT. It encodes CASSSRTGGGEKLFF. The J gene is TRBJ1-4, the V gene TRBV5-1; 8 bases are a match to TRBD1. V lost 3 bases and J lost 7; bases outside the gene matches: 8. CDR3 length: 15 amino acids. Germline V lookup: CDR1 SGHRS, CDR2 YFSETQ.